This is a list of T cell receptor beta chains from one sample in a study of metastatic and nonmetastatic thyroid tumors. TCRdb re-processed the PCR reads through MiXCR. This repertoire shows approximately 20,000 clones, about 25% found once; its top ten account for about 3.3%. The material sequenced was blood. The receptors were sampled from a male donor with papillary thyroid cancer or a benign thyroid nodule (not recorded which). Some clones in this sample may be carry-over from other donors' samples. The CDR3 runs from the conserved cysteine through the conserved F or W. The D gene is left open where the match is weak. Not every row has a clone size; where given, it reads once, few, many or a size class.

CASSLAQGTDTEAFF | TGTGCCAGCAGCTTAGCTCAGGGGACCGACACTGAAGCTTTCTTT | - | - | TRBJ1-1 | TRBV7-9
CASTSSTYEQYF | TGTGCCAGCACCTCCTCCACCTACGAGCAGTACTTC | - | - | TRBJ2-7 | TRBV12-3/TRBV12-4
CSARDASEKLNEQFF | TGCAGTGCTAGAGATGCTAGCGAGAAGCTCAATGAGCAGTTCTTC | medium-sized | - | TRBJ2-1 | TRBV20-1
CASSVGGTDTQYF | TGTGCCAGTAGTGTAGGCGGCACAGATACGCAGTATTTT | many | - | TRBJ2-3 | TRBV19
CASSYGAGNEQFF | TGCGCCAGCAGCTACGGAGCCGGCAATGAGCAGTTCTTC | - | - | TRBJ2-1 | TRBV5-1
CASSLAFGTSSYEQYF | TGCGCCAGCAGCTTGGCCTTTGGTACAAGCTCCTACGAGCAGTACTTC | - | - | TRBJ2-7 | TRBV5-1
CSALVGIAGGYNEQFF | TGCAGTGCTTTGGTAGGGATAGCGGGCGGATACAATGAGCAGTTCTTC | - | TRBD2 | TRBJ2-1 | TRBV20-1
CASRSSRGSYEQYF | TGTGCCAGCAGGTCTAGCCGGGGGTCCTACGAGCAGTACTTC | - | - | TRBJ2-7 | TRBV7-2
CASSFQGACPRETQYF | TGTGCCAGCAGTTTTCAGGGGGCCTGCCCGCGGGAGACCCAGTACTTC | few | TRBD1 | TRBJ2-5 | TRBV28
CSAKDREDTYNSPLHF | TGCAGTGCTAAAGACAGGGAGGACACCTATAATTCACCCCTCCACTTT | - | TRBD1 | TRBJ1-6 | TRBV20-1
CASSPVGGSDSNDQFF | TGTGCCAGTAGTCCGGTCGGCGGGAGTGACTCCAATGATCAGTTCTTC | - | TRBD2 | TRBJ2-1 | TRBV19
CASSYPTEEGQETQYF | TGTGCCAGCAGTTACCCAACGGAGGAGGGACAAGAGACCCAGTACTTC | few | - | TRBJ2-5 | TRBV6-5
CASRQGVDTGELFF | TGCGCCAGCAGACAGGGGGTGGACACCGGGGAGCTGTTTTTT | - | TRBD1 | TRBJ2-2 | TRBV10-2
CASSLGEGDTQYF | TGCGCCAGCAGCTTGGGTGAGGGGGATACGCAGTATTTT | medium-sized | - | TRBJ2-3 | TRBV5-1
CASSLGTGVYNEQFF | TGTGCCAGCAGCTTGGGGACAGGGGTCTACAATGAGCAGTTCTTC | - | TRBD1 | TRBJ2-1 | TRBV11-2
CASRVQGAYEQYF | TGTGCCAGCAGGGTACAGGGTGCCTACGAGCAGTACTTC | - | - | TRBJ2-7 | TRBV2
CASSQEDRSGNTIYF | TGTGCCAGCAGCCAAGAGGACAGGTCCGGAAACACCATATATTTT | - | TRBD1 | TRBJ1-3 | TRBV4-2
CASSGGSGYEQYF | TGCGCCAGCTCTGGCGGGAGTGGTTACGAGCAGTACTTC | medium-sized | TRBD2 | TRBJ2-7 | TRBV5-1
CASSLGVGSNQPQHF | TGTGCCAGCAGTCTTGGGGTGGGGAGCAATCAGCCCCAGCATTTT | - | - | TRBJ1-5 | TRBV2
CASSPDSGGYEQYF | TGTGCCAGCAGTCCGGACTCAGGGGGCTACGAGCAGTACTTC | few | TRBD1 | TRBJ2-7 | TRBV28
CASSENGGMGGELFF | TGTGCCAGCAGTGAAAATGGAGGGATGGGCGGGGAGCTGTTTTTT | - | - | TRBJ2-2 | TRBV6-1
CSAALGGQGLDSNQPQHF | TGCAGTGCTGCCCTTGGGGGACAGGGTTTGGATAGCAATCAGCCCCAGCATTTT | medium-sized | TRBD1 | TRBJ1-5 | TRBV20-1